Detailed here is one T cell receptor beta chain. This specimen comes from a study of blood T cell repertoires in COVID-19. The overall study: Donors in the United States, Italy and Spain gave samples during acute or convalescent COVID-19.

Per the authors' pipeline: Amplification from reference gene primers served as the basis for estimated nucleated cell counts. Some clones are missing from TCRdb's copy, which holds only in-frame ones; the method was immunoSEQ multiplex PCR. V and J calls and clone size are those listed in that table; D and trimming were worked out from the DNA. The repertoire includes approximately 110,000 clones, approximately 88% of them detected once, and approximately 0.76% sits in the top ten. With 1 base removed from V and 1 base from J, the gap between germline ends came to 6 bases. Germline lookup yields CDR1 SGHKS and CDR2 YYEKEE (reference sequence). CDR3 length: 15 amino acids.

This rearrangement joins TRBV5-5 to TRBJ1-6, with a possible D match to TRBD1 (5 bases). This receptor was taken from a woman in her seventies with acute or convalescent COVID-19. Source material: peripheral blood. CDR3 region: CASSLQGSYNSPLHF. In DNA form, the CDR3 reads TGTGCCAGCAGCTTGCAGGGATCCTATAATTCACCCCTCCACTTT.